The rows below give T cell receptor beta chains drawn from one sample of a study of shared clonotypes between healthy human individuals. Repertoires were generated with immunoSEQ multiplex PCR, while TCRdb's copy carries only in-frame clones and drops some. The sample shows about 2.2 million clones, approximately 92% of them seen only once. Sequencing used naive CD8+ T cells from PBMCs. The origin of the receptors is a man between 18 and 35 years old in good health. Some clones in this sample may be carry-over from other donors' samples. CDR3s include the opening cysteine and the closing phenylalanine or tryptophan. Each record gives: J gene, D gene, clone size, V gene, CDR3 DNA, CDR3 protein. The D gene is left open where the match is weak. The size entry is marked missing in some rows and otherwise reads once, few, many or a size class.

TRBJ2-7,.,.,TRBV6-5,TGTGCCAGCAGCCCAGGGTTGGGGGAGCAGTACTTC,CASSPGLGEQYF
TRBJ1-5,TRBD1,.,TRBV4-1,TGCGCCAGCAGCCAAGACAGGGGGTTAAGCAATCAGCCCCAGCATTTT,CASSQDRGLSNQPQHF
TRBJ2-3,.,.,TRBV7-9,TGTGCCAGCAGCGCCTCTCCAGCGGATACGCAGTATTTT,CASSASPADTQYF
TRBJ1-5,.,.,TRBV4-2,TGTGCCAGCAGCCAAGATATTTATGAGGGGGAGCAGCCCCAGCATTTT,CASSQDIYEGEQPQHF
TRBJ2-2,TRBD1,.,TRBV4-1,TGCGCCAGCAGCCAAGGTTCTGGAGGGACAGGGCTAACCGGGGAGCTGTTTTTT,CASSQGSGGTGLTGELFF
TRBJ2-4,TRBD2,.,TRBV7-2,TGTGCCAGCAGCCCCCGGGGAGGGTTAGGGTTAGGCAAAAACATTCAGTACTTC,CASSPRGGLGLGKNIQYF
TRBJ1-1,TRBD1,.,TRBV6-1,TGTGCCAGCAGTGAGCACAGGGGAGCCACAGAAGCTTTCTTT,CASSEHRGATEAFF
TRBJ2-7,.,.,TRBV7-8,TGTGCCAGCAGCTTAGCGCAGGGCTACGAGCAGTACTTC,CASSLAQGYEQYF
TRBJ2-7,.,.,TRBV7-8,TGTGCCAGCAGCTCCCCGTGGACGGGTTCCTACGAGCAGTACTTC,CASSSPWTGSYEQYF
TRBJ2-7,TRBD2,once,TRBV15,TGTGCCACCAGAATAAACTCGGGAGGGCCCCACGAGCAGTACTTC,CATRINSGGPHEQYF
TRBJ2-7,.,.,TRBV28,TGTGCCAGCAGTTTTAGTCTAGAGGCCTACGAGCAGTACTTC,CASSFSLEAYEQYF
TRBJ2-7,.,.,TRBV18,TGTGCCAGCTCAACCCGGGACTTCGCCTACGAGCAGTACTTC,CASSTRDFAYEQYF
TRBJ2-7,.,.,TRBV4-1,TGCGCCAGCAGCCAAGTGTGGTATGCTAGCGAGGCCGAGCAGTACTTC,CASSQVWYASEAEQYF
TRBJ2-5,.,.,TRBV2,TGTGCCAGCAGTGAAGCGCTTCAATTTCGGGCTGAGACCCAGTACTTC,CASSEALQFRAETQYF
TRBJ2-5,TRBD2,.,TRBV27,TGTGCCAGCAGTTTAGGGGTAGCGGGAGTAGTAGAGACCCAGTACTTC,CASSLGVAGVVETQYF
TRBJ1-3,TRBD1,.,TRBV7-9,TGTGCCAGCAGCCCAGGCGAGGTCCCGGGACAGGATCCCTTT,CASSPGEVPGQDPF
TRBJ2-3,TRBD2,.,TRBV11-1,TGTGCCAGCAGCTTAGGGACTAGCGGCACAGATACGCAGTATTTT,CASSLGTSGTDTQYF
TRBJ1-4,.,.,TRBV28,TGTGCCAGCAGTCTAACAGGATACAATGAACCCAATGAAAAACTGTTTTTT,CASSLTGYNEPNEKLFF
TRBJ1-2,TRBD1,once,TRBV28,TGTGCCAGCAGTTTCCCGACAGGGGGGGATGGCTACACCTTC,CASSFPTGGDGYTF
TRBJ2-3,.,.,TRBV27,TGTGCCAGCAGTTTATCCCGGGGGCCCGATACGCAGTATTTT,CASSLSRGPDTQYF
TRBJ2-1,.,once,TRBV9,TGTGCCAGCAGCGTAGCCCTCGGGGTGGGGAATGAGCAGTTCTTC,CASSVALGVGNEQFF
TRBJ2-2,TRBD2,.,TRBV19,TGTGCCAGTAGGATCCCTAGCGGACCTAACACCGGGGAGCTGTTTTTT,CASRIPSGPNTGELFF
TRBJ2-3,.,.,TRBV11-2,TGTGCCAGCAGCGGCCGGGACACCGATCCCGATACGCAGTATTTT,CASSGRDTDPDTQYF
TRBJ2-2,TRBD2,.,TRBV7-8,TGTGCCAGCAGTTTGGAACCGGGACTAGCAACCGGGGAGCTGTTTTTT,CASSLEPGLATGELFF
TRBJ1-1,.,.,TRBV19,TGTGCCAGTACTCCCGGGACATACACTGAAGCTTTCTTT,CASTPGTYTEAFF
TRBJ2-3,TRBD2,.,TRBV7-6,TGTGCCAGCAGTCGACTAGCGGGAGGTCTAGATACGCAGTATTTT,CASSRLAGGLDTQYF
TRBJ2-7,.,.,TRBV6-1,TGTGCCAGCAGTGCTGGCCCCTCCAGGTACGAGCAGTACTTC,CASSAGPSRYEQYF
TRBJ2-2,.,.,TRBV29-1,TGCAGCGTTGAAGTGCGTGCCCACCAATACACCGGGGAGCTGTTTTTT,CSVEVRAHQYTGELFF
TRBJ1-1,.,.,TRBV11-3,TGTGCCAGCAGCTCCTCTTTCGGTACTGAAGCTTTCTTT,CASSSSFGTEAFF
TRBJ2-1,.,few,TRBV9,TGTGCCAGCAGCGTAGGGGGCCTTGAGCAGTTCTTC,CASSVGGLEQFF
TRBJ2-7,TRBD1,.,TRBV6-1,TGTGCCAGCAGCATAGGACAGGGGTTAGACTACGAGCAGTACTTC,CASSIGQGLDYEQYF
TRBJ2-3,TRBD1,.,TRBV7-9,TGTGCCAGCAGCCCTAGGACAGGGGAAGACACAGATACGCAGTATTTT,CASSPRTGEDTDTQYF
TRBJ2-1,.,.,TRBV7-3,TGTGCCAGCAGCCAAAACCCGGGCCTCCCGTACAATGAGCAGTTCTTC,CASSQNPGLPYNEQFF
TRBJ1-1,.,few,TRBV5-6,TGTGCCAGCAGCTTGGCTTCGGCCCTACGGTGGGCTTTCTTT,CASSLASALRWAFF
TRBJ2-7,TRBD2,.,TRBV7-6,TGTGCCAGCAGCGCCCGCCCGGGACTAGCGGTCCACGAGCAGTACTTC,CASSARPGLAVHEQYF
TRBJ2-1,TRBD2,.,TRBV7-6,TGTGCCAGCAGCCCCGTTGGGCGGGAGGGCCTCATCCGCTCCTACAATGAGCAGTTCTTC,CASSPVGREGLIRSYNEQFF
TRBJ2-7,TRBD2,.,TRBV7-8,TGTGCCAGCAGCTGGCGGCGGGAGCGACCTACCTACGAGCAGTACTTC,CASSWRRERPTYEQYF
TRBJ2-1,.,.,TRBV11-1,TGTGCCAGCAGCTATCGGAGCCCCTATAATGAGCAGTTCTTC,CASSYRSPYNEQFF
TRBJ2-7,TRBD2,.,TRBV7-9,TGTGCCAGCGGGACCGGGACTAGCGGGAGGTCTCCGTCTTGGGAGCAGTACTTC,CASGTGTSGRSPSWEQYF
TRBJ1-5,.,.,TRBV27,TGTGCCAGCAGTTTTGCAGGGTTCAATCAGCCCCAGCATTTT,CASSFAGFNQPQHF
TRBJ2-2,TRBD1,.,TRBV28,TGTGCCAGCAGGGAAACAGGGGTCGGGGAGCTGTTTTTT,CASRETGVGELFF
TRBJ1-1,.,.,TRBV4-3,TGCGCCAGCAGCCAAGGTCCGAGGACCAATCTAGGCACTGAAGCTTTCTTT,CASSQGPRTNLGTEAFF
TRBJ2-7,.,.,TRBV28,TGTGCCAGCAGTTTGGCGGATTACGAGCAGTACTTC,CASSLADYEQYF